Each of the 4 T cell receptor beta chains below was sequenced from the same sample in a study of blood T cell repertoires in COVID-19. Clones were read by immunoSEQ multiplex PCR, and TCRdb kept only the in-frame ones, dropping some. Altogether about 140,000 clones are present, approximately 84% being singletons, with the ten largest covering 3% to 4.5%. Sequences were obtained from peripheral blood. These receptors came from a woman aged 55-69 years with acute or convalescent COVID-19.

This chain uses TRBV2 with TRBJ2-5, with 8 bases identical to TRBD1. The CDR3 has 17 amino acids. The V gene's germline CDR1 is SNHLY and CDR2 FYNNEI. The J segment lost 7 bases and the V segment lost 3 bases, leaving 16 bases of the junction unmatched. The DNA for the CDR3 is TGTGCCAGCAGTGAGGTCGGGGCAGGGGGCCTAGGTGGGACCCAGTACTTC. Encoded protein: CASSEVGAGGLGGTQYF.

The gene calls are TRBV29-1 and TRBJ1-3, with a possible D match to TRBD1 (5 bases). This CDR3 is built from 12 residues. The V end lost 7 bases, the J end lost 2 bases, and 9 bases lay between the germline ends. CDR1 is SQVTM, CDR2 ANQGSEA, per germline. CDR3 nucleotide sequence: TGCAGCGCCACGACAGCTGGAAACACCATATATTTT. Residues: CSATTAGNTIYF.

This chain connects TRBV11-2 to TRBJ1-1; D is ambiguous. Germline-derived CDR1 and CDR2 are SGHAT and FQNNGV. The CDR3 runs 14 residues. V was shortened by 1 base and J by 2 bases, with 8 bases between the two germline ends. The CDR3 sequence is CASSLAGVNTEAFF. As DNA, the CDR3 is TGTGCCAGCAGCTTAGCAGGCGTTAACACTGAAGCTTTCTTT.

The chain links TRBV4-1 to TRBJ1-2; 9 bases are a match to TRBD1. V trimming: 4 bases; J trimming: 3 bases; junction bases outside the gene matches: 18. CDR3 length: 19 residues. Germline V gives CDR1 MGHRA, CDR2 YSYEKL. The CDR3, as DNA: TGCGCCAGCAGCCTAAGGTCTGCAGGACAGGGGCTCAGAGACTATGGCTACACCTTC. It codes for CASSLRSAGQGLRDYGYTF.